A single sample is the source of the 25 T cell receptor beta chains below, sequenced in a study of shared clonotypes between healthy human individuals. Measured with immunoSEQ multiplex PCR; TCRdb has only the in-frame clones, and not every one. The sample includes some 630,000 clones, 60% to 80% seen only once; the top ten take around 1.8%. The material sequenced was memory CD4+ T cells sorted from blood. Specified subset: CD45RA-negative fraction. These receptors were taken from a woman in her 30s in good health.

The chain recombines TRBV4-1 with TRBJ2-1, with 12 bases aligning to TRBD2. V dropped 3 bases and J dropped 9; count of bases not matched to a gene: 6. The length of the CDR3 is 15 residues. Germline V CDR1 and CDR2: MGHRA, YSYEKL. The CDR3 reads CASSHSSGRAGEQFF. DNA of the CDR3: TGCGCCAGCAGCCACTCTAGCGGGAGGGCCGGTGAGCAGTTCTTC.

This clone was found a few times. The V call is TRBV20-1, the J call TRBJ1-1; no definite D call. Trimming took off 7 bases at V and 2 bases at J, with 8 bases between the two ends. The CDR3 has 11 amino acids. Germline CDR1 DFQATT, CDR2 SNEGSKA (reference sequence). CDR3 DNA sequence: TGCAGTGTGGACGGCAACACTGAAGCTTTCTTT. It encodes CSVDGNTEAFF.

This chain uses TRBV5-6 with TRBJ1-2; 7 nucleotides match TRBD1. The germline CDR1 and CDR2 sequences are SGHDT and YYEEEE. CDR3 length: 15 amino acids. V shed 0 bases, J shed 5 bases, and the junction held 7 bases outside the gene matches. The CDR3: CASSLEEGARYGYTF. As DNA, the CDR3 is TGTGCCAGCAGCTTGGAAGAGGGGGCGAGGTATGGCTACACCTTC.

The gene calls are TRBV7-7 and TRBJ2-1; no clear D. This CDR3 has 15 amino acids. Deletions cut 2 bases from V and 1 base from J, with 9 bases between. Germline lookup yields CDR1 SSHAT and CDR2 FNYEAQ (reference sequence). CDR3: CASSLSQESYNEQFF. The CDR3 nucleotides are TGTGCCAGCAGCTTATCGCAGGAGTCCTACAATGAGCAGTTCTTC.

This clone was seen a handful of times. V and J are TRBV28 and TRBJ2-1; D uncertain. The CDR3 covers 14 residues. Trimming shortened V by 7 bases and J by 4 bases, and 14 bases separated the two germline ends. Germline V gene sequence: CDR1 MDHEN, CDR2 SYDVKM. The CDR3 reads CASTTTKRYNEQFF. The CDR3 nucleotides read TGTGCCAGCACCACCACTAAACGATACAATGAGCAGTTCTTC.

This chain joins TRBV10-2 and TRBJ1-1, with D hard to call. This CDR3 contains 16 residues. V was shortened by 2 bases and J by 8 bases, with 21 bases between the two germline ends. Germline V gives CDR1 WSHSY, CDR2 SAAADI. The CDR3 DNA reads TGCGCCAGCAGTGAGATGGTGGGTTTGGGGATCGGGGAAGCTTTCTTT. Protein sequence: CASSEMVGLGIGEAFF.

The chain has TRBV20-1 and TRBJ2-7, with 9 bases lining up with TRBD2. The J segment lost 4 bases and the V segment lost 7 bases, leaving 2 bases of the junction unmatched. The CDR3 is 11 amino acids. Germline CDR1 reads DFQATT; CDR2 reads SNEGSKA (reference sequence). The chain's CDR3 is CSVAGVYEQYF. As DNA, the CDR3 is TGCAGTGTAGCGGGGGTTTACGAGCAGTACTTC.

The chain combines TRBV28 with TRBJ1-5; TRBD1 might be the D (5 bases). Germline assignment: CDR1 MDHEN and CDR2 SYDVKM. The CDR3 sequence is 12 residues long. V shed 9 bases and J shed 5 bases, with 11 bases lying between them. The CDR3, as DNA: TGTGCCAGTATAGGAGGGGATCAGCCCCAGCATTTT. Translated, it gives CASIGGDQPQHF.

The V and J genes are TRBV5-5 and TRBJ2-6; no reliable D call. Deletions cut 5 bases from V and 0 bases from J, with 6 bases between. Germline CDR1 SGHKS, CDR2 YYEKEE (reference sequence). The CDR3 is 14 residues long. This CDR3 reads CASRTSSGANVLTF. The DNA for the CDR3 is TGTGCCAGCAGAACAAGCTCTGGGGCCAACGTCCTGACTTTC.

The CDR3 region has the DNA TGCGCCAGCAGCAGGGGGACTAGCTTAGTGGAGACCCAGTACTTC. This codes for CASSRGTSLVETQYF. The chain uses TRBV5-1 and TRBJ2-5, with 9 bases lining up with TRBD2. This CDR3 contains 15 residues. The V gene's germline CDR1 is SGHRS and CDR2 YFSETQ. V shed 4 bases, J shed 5 bases, and the junction held 9 bases outside the gene matches.

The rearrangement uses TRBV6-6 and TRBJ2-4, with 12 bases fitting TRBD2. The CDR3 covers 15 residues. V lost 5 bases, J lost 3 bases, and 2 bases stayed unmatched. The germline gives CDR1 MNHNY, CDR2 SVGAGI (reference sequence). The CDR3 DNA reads TGTGCCAGCAGTACGACTAGCGGGGGCAAAAACATTCAGTACTTC. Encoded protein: CASSTTSGGKNIQYF.

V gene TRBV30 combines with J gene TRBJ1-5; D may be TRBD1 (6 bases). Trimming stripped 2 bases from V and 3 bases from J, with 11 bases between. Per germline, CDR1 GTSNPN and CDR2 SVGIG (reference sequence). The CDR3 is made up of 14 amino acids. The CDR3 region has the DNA TGTGCCTGGAGTAAGGGGACATCCAATCAGCCCCAGCATTTT. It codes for CAWSKGTSNQPQHF.

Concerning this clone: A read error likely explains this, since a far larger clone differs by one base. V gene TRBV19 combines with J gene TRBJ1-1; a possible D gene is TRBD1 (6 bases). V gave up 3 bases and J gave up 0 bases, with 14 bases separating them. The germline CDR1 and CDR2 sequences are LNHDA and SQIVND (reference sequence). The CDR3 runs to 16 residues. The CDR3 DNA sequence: TGTGCCAGTAGTATCTGGACAGAGGGGATGAACACTGAAGCTTTCTTT. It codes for CASSIWTEGMNTEAFF.

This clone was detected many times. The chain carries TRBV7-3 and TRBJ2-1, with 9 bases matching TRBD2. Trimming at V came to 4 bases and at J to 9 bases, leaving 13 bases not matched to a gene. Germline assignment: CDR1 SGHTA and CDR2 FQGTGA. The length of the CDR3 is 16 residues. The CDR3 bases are TGTGCCAGCAGCTCCCCTAGCGGGAACCTCTACGGTGAGCAGTTCTTC. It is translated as CASSSPSGNLYGEQFF.

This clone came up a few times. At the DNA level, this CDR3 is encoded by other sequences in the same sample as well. The CDR3 region has the DNA TGTGCCAGCAGTGAAGCCACAGGGGGGTACGAGCAGTACTTC. Translated: CASSEATGGYEQYF. The chain couples TRBV2 to TRBJ2-7; TRBD1 matches at 8 bases. V lost 0 bases, J lost 4 bases, and 2 bases stayed unmatched. Germline CDR1 is SNHLY and CDR2 is FYNNEI. The CDR3 runs to 14 residues.

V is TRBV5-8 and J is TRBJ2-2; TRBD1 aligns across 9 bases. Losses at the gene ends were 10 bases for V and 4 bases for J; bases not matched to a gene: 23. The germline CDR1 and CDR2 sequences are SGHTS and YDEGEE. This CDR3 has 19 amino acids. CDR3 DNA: TGTGCCTGCTCCGGGGGGACAGGGACCCTTCGGTCGGGCACCGGGGAGCTGTTTTTT. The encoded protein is CACSGGTGTLRSGTGELFF.

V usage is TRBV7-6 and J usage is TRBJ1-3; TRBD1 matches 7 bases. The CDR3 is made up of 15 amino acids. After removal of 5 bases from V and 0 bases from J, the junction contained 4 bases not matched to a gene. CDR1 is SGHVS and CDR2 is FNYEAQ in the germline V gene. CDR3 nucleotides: TGTGCCAGCAGCGCGGGACAGCTCTCTGGAAACACCATATATTTT. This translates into CASSAGQLSGNTIYF.

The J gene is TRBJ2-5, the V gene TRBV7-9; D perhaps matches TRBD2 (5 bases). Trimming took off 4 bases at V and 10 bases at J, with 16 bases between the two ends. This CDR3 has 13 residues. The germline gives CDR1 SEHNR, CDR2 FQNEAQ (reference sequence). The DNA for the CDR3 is TGTGCCAGCAGCTCGACTATACCCGGGGACCAGTACTTC. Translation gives CASSSTIPGDQYF.

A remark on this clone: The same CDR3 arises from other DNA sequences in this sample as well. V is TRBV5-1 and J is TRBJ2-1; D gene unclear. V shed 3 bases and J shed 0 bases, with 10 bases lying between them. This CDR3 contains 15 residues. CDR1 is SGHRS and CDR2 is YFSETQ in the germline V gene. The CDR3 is CASSSDRSSYNEQFF. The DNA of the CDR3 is TGCGCCAGCAGCTCGGACCGAAGCTCCTACAATGAGCAGTTCTTC.

The CDR3, as DNA: TGCGCCAGCAGGGTGGACTCGACCAGCACAGATACGCAGTATTTT. It specifies CASRVDSTSTDTQYF. J is TRBJ2-3 and V is TRBV5-1; possibly TRBD2 for D (5 bases). V gave up 5 bases and J gave up 0 bases, with 13 bases separating them. This CDR3 is built from 15 residues. CDR1 and CDR2 from the germline V gene are SGHRS and YFSETQ.

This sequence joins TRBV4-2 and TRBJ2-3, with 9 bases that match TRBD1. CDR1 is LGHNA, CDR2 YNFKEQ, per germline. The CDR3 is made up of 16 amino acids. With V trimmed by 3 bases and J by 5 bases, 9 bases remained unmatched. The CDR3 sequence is CASSQEDRGLKDTQYF. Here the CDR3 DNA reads TGTGCCAGCAGCCAGGAGGACAGGGGCCTGAAAGATACGCAGTATTTT.

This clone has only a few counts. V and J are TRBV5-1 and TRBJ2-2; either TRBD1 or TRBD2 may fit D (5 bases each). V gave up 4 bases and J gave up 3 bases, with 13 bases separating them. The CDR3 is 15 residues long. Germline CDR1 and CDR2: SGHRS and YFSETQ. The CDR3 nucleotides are TGCGCCAGCAGCAAAATCCTGGGGGACACCGGGGAGCTGTTTTTT. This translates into CASSKILGDTGELFF.

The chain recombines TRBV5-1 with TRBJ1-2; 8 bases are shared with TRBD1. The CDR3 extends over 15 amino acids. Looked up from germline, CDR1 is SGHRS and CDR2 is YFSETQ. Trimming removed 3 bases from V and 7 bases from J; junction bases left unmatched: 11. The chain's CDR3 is CASSSLYQGAGGYTF. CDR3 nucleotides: TGCGCCAGCAGCTCGCTCTACCAGGGGGCGGGTGGCTACACCTTC.

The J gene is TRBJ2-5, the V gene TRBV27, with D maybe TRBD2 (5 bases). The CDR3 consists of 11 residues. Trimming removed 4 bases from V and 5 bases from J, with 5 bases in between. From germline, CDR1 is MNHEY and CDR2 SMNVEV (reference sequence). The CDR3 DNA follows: TGTGCCAGCAGTTGGAGGGAGACCCAGTACTTC. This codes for CASSWRETQYF.

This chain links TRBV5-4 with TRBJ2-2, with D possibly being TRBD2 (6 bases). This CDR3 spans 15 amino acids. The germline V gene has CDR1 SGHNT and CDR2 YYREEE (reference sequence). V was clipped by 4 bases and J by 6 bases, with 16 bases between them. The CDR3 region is CASSRGGETPGELFF. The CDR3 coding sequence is TGTGCCAGCAGCCGGGGCGGGGAGACCCCCGGGGAGCTGTTTTTT.